The TCR beta chain described here comes from a study of human T cells and chemical hapten exposure. Overall study: It was small differences in pooled library volume that mainly caused per-sample TCR yields to vary. Findings and caveats of the study: Once DPC sensitization occurred, TCRs above 1 in 1000 frequency showed no change.

Time point reported: healthy volunteer bleed at 6 weeks. Total RNA was extracted from unfractionated whole blood. Trimming stripped 6 bases from V and 1 base from J, with 7 bases between. CDR1 and CDR2 from the germline V gene are MNHEY and SVGAGI. The CDR3 consists of 14 residues. Ten or more counts support this clonotype. Its antigen is as yet unknown. The authors' processing: A per-sample median of roughly 100,000 TCRs was observed, with a range of about 23,224 to 750,000. Each CDR3 protein is one row after TCRdb ran MiXCR on the RACE reads. None of the V and J calls come from the authors' own analysis; TCRdb made them. The sample holds 30,000 to 35,000 distinct CDR3 sequences, roughly 5% seen once.

The chain employs TRBV6-5 and TRBJ2-6; D gene unclear. The sequenced sample was whole blood. This receptor was taken from a human donor in good health. Some clones in this sample may be carry-over from other donors' samples. The DNA for the CDR3 is TGTGCCAGCAGCCCGAGGTCTGGGGCCAACGTCCTGACTTTC. It codes for CASSPRSGANVLTF.